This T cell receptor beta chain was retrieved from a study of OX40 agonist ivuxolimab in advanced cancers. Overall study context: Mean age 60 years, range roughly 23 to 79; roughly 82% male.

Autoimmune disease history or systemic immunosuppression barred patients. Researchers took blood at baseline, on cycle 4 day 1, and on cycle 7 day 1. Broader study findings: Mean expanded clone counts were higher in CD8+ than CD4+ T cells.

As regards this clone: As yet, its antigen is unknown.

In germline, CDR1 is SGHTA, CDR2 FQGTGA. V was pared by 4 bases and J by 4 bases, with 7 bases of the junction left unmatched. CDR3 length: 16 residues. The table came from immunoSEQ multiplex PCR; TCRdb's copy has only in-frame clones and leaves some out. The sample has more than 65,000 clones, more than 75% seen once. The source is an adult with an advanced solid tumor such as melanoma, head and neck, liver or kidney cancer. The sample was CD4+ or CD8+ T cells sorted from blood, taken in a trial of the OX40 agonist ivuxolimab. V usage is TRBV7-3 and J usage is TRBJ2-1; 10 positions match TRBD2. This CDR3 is CASSYTGTSVYNEQFF. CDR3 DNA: TGTGCCAGCAGCTATACCGGGACTAGCGTGTACAATGAGCAGTTCTTC.